The 10 T cell receptor beta chains below all came from one sample that was sequenced in a study of identical twins. TCRdb independently ran MiXCR on the 5' RACE reads; one entry per CDR3 protein. The table includes roughly 220,000 distinct CDR3 sequences, 6.5% detected once. This same sample was also taken into another study, of T cells expressing NK-cell markers.

The sequencing input was CD8+ T cells sorted from blood. Receptors were obtained from a woman in her late teens or twenties in good health.

The chain uses TRBV5-4 and TRBJ2-3, with TRBD1 identical over 9 bases. In germline, CDR1 is SGHNT, CDR2 YYREEE (reference sequence). The ends lost 1 base at V and 4 bases at J; junction bases unmatched: 7. CDR3 length: 16 amino acids. This CDR3 reads CASSLTGGSVSDTQYF. For the CDR3, the DNA is TGTGCCAGCAGCTTGACAGGGGGCTCGGTGTCAGATACGCAGTATTTT.

This clonotype was counted many times. The CDR3 reads CASSPGTGGTYNEQFF. CDR3 in DNA: TGTGCCAGCAGCCCCGGAACCGGGGGGACCTACAATGAGCAGTTCTTC. The genes are TRBV6-2 or TRBV6-3 and TRBJ2-1; TRBD2 agrees at 7 bases. The CDR3 length is 16 residues. After removal of 6 bases from V and 2 bases from J, the junction contained 10 bases not matched to a gene. Looked up from germline, CDR1 is MNHEY and CDR2 is SVGEGT.

This clonotype was found a few times. The chain joins TRBV12-3 or TRBV12-4 to TRBJ2-1; 7 bases line up with TRBD1. There are 15 residues in the CDR3. V gave up 5 bases and J gave up 5 bases; unmatched junction bases: 9. The CDR3 nucleotides read TGTGCCAGCAGTCTCTACGGGACAGCTAACAATGAGCAGTTCTTC. Translating gives CASSLYGTANNEQFF.

This clonotype was counted ten times or more. The genes are TRBV12-3 or TRBV12-4 and TRBJ1-1; D may be TRBD1 (5 bases). Trimming removed 5 bases at V and 3 bases at J, with 19 bases between. The CDR3 extends over 16 amino acids. CDR3 sequence (DNA): TGTGCCAGCAGTGCCCGGGACTCGTCGCGATACACTGAAGCTTTCTTT. Translated: CASSARDSSRYTEAFF.

This clonotype came up once. V and J are TRBV18 and TRBJ2-5, with D unclear. This CDR3 spans 15 amino acids. The germline CDR1 and CDR2 sequences are KGHSH and LQKENI. The ends were cut back, 6 bases at V and 0 bases at J, with 14 bases in the middle. CDR3 bases: TGTGCCAGCTCCCCAGGAATTAGGTACCAAGAGACCCAGTACTTC. This translates into CASSPGIRYQETQYF.

The rearrangement joins TRBV12-3 or TRBV12-4 to TRBJ1-1, with TRBD1 as a possible D gene (5 bases). V was clipped by 5 bases and J by 5 bases, with 6 bases between them. The CDR3 runs 11 residues. Here the CDR3 reads CASSKGTEAFF. In DNA form, the CDR3 reads TGTGCCAGCAGTAAGGGGACTGAAGCTTTCTTT.

In regard to this clonotype: This may be a read error: a much more frequent sequence differs by one nucleotide. The gene calls are TRBV20-1 and TRBJ2-2; 8 bases agree with TRBD2. CDR1 and CDR2 (germline): DFQATT, SNEGSKA (reference sequence). This CDR3 contains 16 residues. The CDR3 loop reads CCANTPGLEGTGELFF. In nucleotides, the CDR3 is TGCTGTGCAAATACTCCGGGACTAGAGGGCACCGGGGAGCTGTTTTTT.

The rearrangement joins TRBV5-1 to TRBJ2-7; D call uncertain. The V and J ends lost 0 bases and 2 bases respectively, with 6 bases between them. The CDR3 consists of 13 residues. Germline CDR1 and CDR2: SGHRS and YFSETQ. CDR3 residues: CASSLESPYEQYF. The DNA of the CDR3 is TGCGCCAGCAGCTTGGAGTCCCCCTACGAGCAGTACTTC.

This clonotype appeared many times. V and J are TRBV20-1 and TRBJ2-7; possibly TRBD2 for D (5 bases). The germline V and J ends were trimmed by 0 bases and 3 bases, with 18 bases remaining between them. The CDR3 totals 16 residues. The V gene's germline CDR1 is DFQATT and CDR2 SNEGSKA (reference sequence). Here the CDR3 DNA reads TGCAGTGCTAGAGATCCCCGCCAGACTATGCACTACGAGCAGTACTTC. It translates to CSARDPRQTMHYEQYF.

In this sample, this clonotype turned up a few times. This chain joins TRBV20-1 and TRBJ1-1; D call uncertain. The CDR3 sequence is 12 residues long. V lost 4 bases and J 1 base, leaving 7 bases between the germline ends. The V gene's germline CDR1 is DFQATT and CDR2 SNEGSKA (reference sequence). The CDR3 sequence: CSATNRNTEAFF. The CDR3 nucleotides read TGCAGTGCTACTAACAGGAACACTGAAGCTTTCTTT.